This T cell receptor (beta chain) was observed in a study of vaccination and CD4 T cells after COVID-19. There are 13 residues in the CDR3. The V end was cut by 0 bases, the J end by 11 bases, with 8 bases between. Germline V CDR1 and CDR2: MNHEY, SVGAGI. Scientists ran DNA taken from cultured CD4+ T cells through the Oncomine TCR Beta short-read assay for sequencing. Genomic DNA extraction was carried out from cultured CD4+ T cells. TCRdb fed the PCR reads into MiXCR, producing one record per CDR3 protein. This table has roughly 4,200 distinct CDR3 sequences, around 65% appearing once. Of note for this clonotype: Its antigen is unknown.

Treatment given: 10-day PBMC culture with coronavirus spike peptide pools or control peptides (ViraFEST assay). Spanning March to December 2020, the positive PCR dates came before US Alpha, Beta and Delta variants. With around 10 ug/ml peptide pools and roughly 9.4 IU/ml IL-2, PBMCs were cultured at about 1.9 million per well. The specimen was CD4+ T cells from blood, cultured in vitro. This chain uses TRBV6-5 with TRBJ1-6; the D is unclear. The sequence was obtained from a human donor who had recovered from COVID-19. The CDR3, as DNA: TGTGCCAGCAGTTACTCGAATGTCACACCCCTCCACTTT. This sequence encodes CASSYSNVTPLHF.